A single sample gave rise to the 13 T cell receptor beta chains below, sequenced in a study of cytomegalovirus exposure and HLA in healthy donors (dated by TCRdb to 2016 to 2017). Libraries were built with the immunoSEQ multiplex PCR assay. A mixture of 60 forward primers for TCR Vbeta segments and 13 reverse primers for TCR Jbeta segments was used in the multiplex PCR. As stored in TCRdb, this immuneACCESS dataset retains in-frame rearrangements with V and J assigned. A fraction of the clones does not appear; measured against another copy, unresolved V genes explain less than half of the discrepancy, and the remainder lacks a known reason. A total of fewer than 200,000 clones appear in this sample, around 75% of them only once. In total, the top ten clones hold around 4.7% of the sample. The specimen was PBMCs. The receptors were gathered from a male donor in good health and CMV-seronegative.

The CDR3 sequence is CASSRTSVDYEQYF. DNA of the CDR3: TGTGCCAGCAGTAGGACTAGCGTAGACTACGAGCAGTACTTC. The V call is TRBV28, the J call TRBJ2-7, with 9 nucleotides matching TRBD2. The CDR3 totals 14 residues. Germline assignment: CDR1 MDHEN and CDR2 SYDVKM. V was pared by 5 bases and J by 3 bases, with 5 bases of the junction left unmatched.

The chain has TRBV6-6 and TRBJ2-5; 10 positions match TRBD1. Per germline, CDR1 MNHNY and CDR2 SVGAGI (reference sequence). The CDR3 totals 15 residues. The trim removed 6 bases at V and 1 base at J, leaving 5 bases unmatched. This CDR3 reads CASSPDRGAQETQYF. The DNA for the CDR3 is TGTGCCAGCAGCCCGGACAGGGGGGCCCAAGAGACCCAGTACTTC.

This clone was seen more than once but under ten times. The chain is built from TRBV5-1 and TRBJ2-7; 10 bases agree with TRBD2. CDR3 length equals 14 residues. Germline CDR1 is SGHRS and CDR2 is YFSETQ. The J segment lost 6 bases and the V segment lost 2 bases, leaving 5 bases of the junction unmatched. The CDR3 sequence: CASSLALAGVEQYF. The CDR3 nucleotides read TGCGCCAGCAGCTTAGCCCTAGCGGGGGTCGAGCAGTACTTC.

This chain's CDR3 is CASSLTGGNEQFF. Written as DNA, the CDR3 is TGTGCCAGTAGCCTTACAGGGGGTAATGAGCAGTTCTTC. The V and J genes are TRBV19 and TRBJ2-1; 8 bases match TRBD1. The CDR3 is 13 residues long. Trimming removed 6 bases from V and 7 bases from J; junction bases left unmatched: 5. The germline V gene encodes CDR1 LNHDA and CDR2 SQIVND (reference sequence).

This chain links TRBV28 with TRBJ1-5; tentatively, D is TRBD1 (5 bases). V gave up 6 bases and J gave up 1 base, with 10 bases separating them. CDR3 length: 14 residues. From germline, CDR1 is MDHEN and CDR2 SYDVKM. CDR3 sequence (DNA): TGTGCCAGCAGCGGACATATGAGCAATCAGCCCCAGCATTTT. Protein sequence: CASSGHMSNQPQHF.

The chain recombines TRBV9 with TRBJ1-1; a possible D gene is TRBD1 (5 bases). The CDR3 runs 14 residues. Germline V gene data show CDR1 as SGDLS and CDR2 as YYNGEE. Trimming removed 3 bases from V and 10 bases from J, with 19 bases in between. The CDR3 DNA follows: TGTGCCAGCAGCGGGGGGGTGGAGGGGAGGGCAGCTTTCTTT. Encoded protein: CASSGGVEGRAAFF.

V is TRBV28 and J is TRBJ1-2; 9 nucleotides agree with TRBD1. Germline trimming cut 6 bases from V and 7 bases from J; bases unmatched to any gene: 6. The CDR3 totals 13 residues. Germline CDR1 reads MDHEN; CDR2 reads SYDVKM. This CDR3 reads CASREGTGFGYTF. For the CDR3, the DNA is TGTGCCAGCAGGGAAGGGACAGGGTTTGGCTACACCTTC.

This sequence joins TRBV9 and TRBJ2-3; weak D call: TRBD2 (5 bases). The CDR3 runs to 14 residues. Germline V gene data show CDR1 as SGDLS and CDR2 as YYNGEE. With 0 bases removed from V and 2 bases from J, the gap between germline ends came to 7 bases. The DNA of the CDR3 is TGTGCCAGCAGCGTAGAGGACTTCACAGATACGCAGTATTTT. Amino acid sequence: CASSVEDFTDTQYF.

This chain joins TRBV4-1 and TRBJ2-6, with a tentative D call TRBD2 (7 bases). With 0 bases removed from V and 0 bases from J, the gap between germline ends came to 12 bases. This CDR3 is built from 18 residues. Germline CDR1 reads MGHRA; CDR2 reads YSYEKL. CDR3 residues: CASSQERGGGSGANVLTF. CDR3 coding DNA: TGCGCCAGCAGCCAAGAGAGAGGGGGGGGCTCTGGGGCCAACGTCCTGACTTTC.

The V and J genes are TRBV2 and TRBJ2-7; 8 bases align to TRBD2. V lost 4 bases, J lost 7 bases, and 3 bases stayed unmatched. The CDR3 is 12 residues long. Germline lookup yields CDR1 SNHLY and CDR2 FYNNEI. As DNA, the CDR3 is TGTGCCAGCAGTGTCCGCGGGAGGGAGCAGTACTTC. This gives the protein CASSVRGREQYF.

A single count supports this clone. The rearrangement links TRBV7-2 to TRBJ2-2, with 13 bases that match TRBD2. Trimming removed 5 bases from V and 6 bases from J; junction bases left unmatched: 6. The germline CDR1 and CDR2 sequences are SGHTA and FQGNSA. This CDR3 comprises 16 residues. In DNA, the CDR3 is TGTGCCAGCAGCCCCCAACTAGCGGGAGGGCCCGGGGAGCTGTTTTTT. It encodes CASSPQLAGGPGELFF.

The chain couples TRBV19 to TRBJ1-6, with a tentative D call TRBD1 (5 bases). The V gene's germline CDR1 is LNHDA and CDR2 SQIVND (reference sequence). This CDR3 has 15 residues. Trimming shortened V by 10 bases and J by 7 bases, and 20 bases separated the two germline ends. The CDR3 nucleotides are TGTGCCACTCATCAGGGTGGGTTTGGGAATTCACCCCTCCACTTT. Its translation is CATHQGGFGNSPLHF.

The gene calls are TRBV7-8 and TRBJ2-1, with 9 bases that match TRBD1. The germline V gene has CDR1 SGHVS and CDR2 FQNEAQ. J gave up 9 bases and V 2 bases, and 8 bases lay outside the gene matches. The length of the CDR3 is 15 residues. The CDR3 here is CASSLPGQGRGEQFF. The CDR3 nucleotides are TGTGCCAGCAGCTTACCGGGACAGGGAAGAGGTGAGCAGTTCTTC. The whole variable domain, filled in from reference TRBV7-8 and TRBJ2-1, reads GAGVSQSPRYKVAKRGQDVALRCDPISGHVSLFWYQQALGQGPEFLTYFQNEAQLDKSGLPSDRFFAERPEGSVSTLKIQRTQQEDSAVYLCASSLPGQGRGEQFFGPGTRLTVL.